The 22 T cell receptor beta chains reported below all come from one sample, sequenced in a study of neurological immune-mediated disorders. TCRdb re-called the 5' RACE reads through MiXCR, storing one row per CDR3 protein. The sample lists approximately 80,000 distinct CDR3 sequences, 5.8% seen once, with roughly 7.9% in the top ten. Time point reported: longitudinal time-point 2. The specimen was PBMCs. Receptor source: a woman aged 55-70 years with multiple sclerosis.

This clonotype was seen ten or more times. CDR3 sequence: CASSPATGGRSEAFF. The CDR3 nucleotides read TGTGCCAGCAGCCCAGCCACAGGGGGCAGGTCTGAAGCTTTCTTT. V gene TRBV9 combines with J gene TRBJ1-1; 9 nucleotides line up with TRBD1. V was clipped by 4 bases and J by 6 bases; unmatched bases: 10. The germline V gene has CDR1 SGDLS and CDR2 YYNGEE. The CDR3 consists of 15 residues.

The chain combines TRBV19 with TRBJ1-1, with 7 bases that match TRBD1. V was clipped by 7 bases and J by 9 bases; unmatched bases: 8. The CDR3 is 12 amino acids. The germline V gene has CDR1 LNHDA and CDR2 SQIVND (reference sequence). Here the CDR3 reads CASTLGTAKAFF. In DNA form, the CDR3 reads TGTGCCAGTACCTTAGGGACAGCTAAAGCTTTCTTT. The full variable domain, with the rest looked up from reference TRBV19 and TRBJ1-1, is DGGITQSPKYLFRKEGQNVTLSCEQNLNHDAMYWYRQDPGQGLRLIYYSQIVNDFQKGDIAEGYSVSREKKESFPLTVTSAQKNPTAFYLCASTLGTAKAFFGQGTRLTVV.

This clonotype was recorded at least ten times. The V call is TRBV29-1, the J call TRBJ1-1, with D perhaps TRBD1 (6 bases). This CDR3 has 13 residues. V lost 6 bases, J lost 5 bases, and 16 bases lay in between. Per the germline V gene, CDR1 is SQVTM and CDR2 is ANQGSEA. The CDR3 nucleotides are TGCAGCGTAAGCATCGGGGGCGATACTGAAGCTTTCTTT. It encodes CSVSIGGDTEAFF.

Many counts were recorded for this clonotype. V gene TRBV10-2 combines with J gene TRBJ2-6; D unresolved. With 1 base removed from V and 0 bases from J, the gap between germline ends came to 10 bases. This CDR3 region has 17 residues. From germline, CDR1 is WSHSY and CDR2 SAAADI. DNA for the CDR3: TGCGCCAGCAGTGAGTTGGACGGATACTCTGGGGCCAACGTCCTGACTTTC. It encodes CASSELDGYSGANVLTF.

At least ten counts were recorded for this clonotype. The chain is built from TRBV20-1 and TRBJ1-5; D unclear. The CDR3 is 14 residues long. Trimming took 3 bases from V and 0 from J, leaving 9 bases between them. CDR1 and CDR2 (germline): DFQATT, SNEGSKA (reference sequence). CDR3 protein: CSASLEYSNQPQHF. The CDR3 bases are TGCAGTGCTAGTTTGGAATATAGCAATCAGCCCCAGCATTTT.

This clonotype has ten or more counts. This chain joins TRBV20-1 and TRBJ1-4, with 8 nucleotides matching TRBD1. With 1 base clipped from V and 8 bases from J, the junction kept 9 bases outside the gene matches. CDR1 DFQATT and CDR2 SNEGSKA come from the germline V gene (reference sequence). The CDR3 is 15 amino acids. The CDR3, as DNA: TGCAGTGCTAGAGCAATGACAGGGGTAGGGGAAAAACTGTTTTTT. Amino acids: CSARAMTGVGEKLFF.

This clonotype was found many times. The J gene is TRBJ1-2, the V gene TRBV20-1; maybe TRBD1 (5 bases). V lost 5 bases, J lost 4 bases, and 11 bases lay in between. The CDR3 totals 12 residues. Germline V gives CDR1 DFQATT, CDR2 SNEGSKA (reference sequence). CDR3 residues: CSAPSGTYGYTF. CDR3 DNA: TGCAGTGCTCCTTCCGGGACCTATGGCTACACCTTC.

This clonotype was seen repeatedly, ten times or more. The chain carries TRBV27 and TRBJ1-6; TRBD1 might be the D (5 bases). Trimming took 6 bases from V and 14 from J, leaving 23 bases between them. The length of the CDR3 is 15 residues. Looked up from germline, CDR1 is MNHEY and CDR2 is SMNVEV (reference sequence). CDR3 amino acids: CASRQSRALVATLHF. The DNA for the CDR3 is TGTGCCAGCAGACAGAGCAGGGCCTTGGTGGCAACCCTCCACTTT.

The V call is TRBV2, the J call TRBJ2-1; 7 bases map to TRBD2. CDR1 and CDR2 (germline): SNHLY, FYNNEI. This CDR3 is built from 15 residues. With V trimmed by 11 bases and J by 5 bases, 15 bases remained unmatched. The CDR3 loop reads CAGLPGLLTNNEQFF. As DNA, the CDR3 is TGTGCCGGACTCCCGGGACTACTAACAAACAATGAGCAGTTCTTC.

The sample holds many counts of this clonotype. The CDR3 loop is CASSSPITGSGANVLTF. CDR3 in DNA: TGTGCCAGCAGTTCCCCCATAACAGGCTCTGGGGCCAACGTCCTGACTTTC. The V gene is TRBV28, the J gene TRBJ2-6, with D possibly TRBD1 on 5 matching bases. Germline V lookup: CDR1 MDHEN, CDR2 SYDVKM. The length of the CDR3 is 17 residues. V was clipped by 4 bases and J by 0 bases, with 13 bases between them.

Ten or more counts support this clonotype. The rearrangement links TRBV24-1 to TRBJ2-2; possible D gene TRBD1, 6 bases. The length of the CDR3 is 19 residues. Deletions cut 7 bases from V and 0 bases from J, with 23 bases between. In germline, CDR1 is KGHDR, CDR2 SFDVKD. CDR3 sequence (DNA): TGTGCCACCAGGGGGGACACCAACCCGCAGAAAACGAACACCGGGGAGCTGTTTTTT. It is translated as CATRGDTNPQKTNTGELFF.

The sample holds many counts of this clonotype. The V and J genes are TRBV7-2 and TRBJ2-5, with 12 positions matching TRBD2. The J segment lost 0 bases and the V segment lost 6 bases, leaving 5 bases of the junction unmatched. This CDR3 region has 16 residues. The germline CDR1 and CDR2 sequences are SGHTA and FQGNSA. DNA for the CDR3: TGTGCCAGCAGTGTGACTAGCGGGGGATACCAAGAGACCCAGTACTTC. This sequence encodes CASSVTSGGYQETQYF.

This clonotype was detected many times. This chain uses TRBV6-5 with TRBJ2-1; 8 positions match TRBD1. This CDR3 region has 15 residues. After removal of 5 bases from V and 4 bases from J, the junction contained 7 bases not matched to a gene. Per germline, CDR1 MNHEY and CDR2 SVGAGI. The CDR3: CASSTTGGAYNEQFF. As DNA, the CDR3 is TGTGCCAGCAGTACAACAGGGGGTGCGTACAATGAGCAGTTCTTC.

A remark on this clonotype: A single base separates this from a much larger clone, so it may be a read error. The rearrangement joins TRBV3-1 to TRBJ1-1, with 9 bases aligning to TRBD1. After removal of 7 bases from V and 4 bases from J, the junction contained 7 bases not matched to a gene. The germline gives CDR1 LGHDT, CDR2 YNNKEL (reference sequence). This CDR3 has 14 residues. The CDR3 DNA sequence: TGTGCCAGCATCCAGACAGGGGGAAGCACTGAAGCTTTCTTT. Translated: CASIQTGGSTEAFF. The whole variable domain, remainder taken from reference TRBV3-1 and TRBJ1-1, is DTAVSQTPKYLVTQMGNDKSIKCEQNLGHDTMYWYKQDSKKFLKIMFSYNNKELIINETVPNRFSPKSPDKAHLNLHINSLELGDSAVYFCASIQTGGSTEAFFGQGTRLTVV.

A note on this clonotype: Germline is not matched at one junction end, which may reflect a read error. The V gene is TRBV18, the J gene TRBJ2-1, with D perhaps matching TRBD1 or TRBD2 (7 bases each). This CDR3 contains 15 residues. Germline CDR1 reads KGHSH; CDR2 reads LQKENI. CDR3 region: CASSLNRGLYNEKFF. CDR3 sequence (DNA): TGTGCCAGCTCACTAAACAGGGGACTATACAATGAGAAGTTCTTC.

The table lists this clonotype with many counts. CDR3 in amino acids: CASSSFSTNEKLFF. The CDR3 DNA sequence: TGCGCCAGCAGTAGTTTTTCAACTAATGAAAAACTGTTTTTT. The rearrangement joins TRBV5-1 to TRBJ1-4; the D is unclear. Germline lookup yields CDR1 SGHRS and CDR2 YFSETQ. V was clipped by 5 bases and J by 0 bases, with 8 bases between them. The length of the CDR3 is 14 residues.

This clonotype has ten or more counts. The rearrangement uses TRBV15 and TRBJ2-3; D may be TRBD2 (6 bases). Germline CDR1 is LNHNV and CDR2 is YYDKDF (reference sequence). The CDR3 runs 15 residues. V shed 1 base and J shed 6 bases, with 14 bases lying between them. The CDR3 DNA sequence: TGTGCCACCAGCAGAGGACTAGGGGAACAGGATACGCAGTATTTT. Encoded protein: CATSRGLGEQDTQYF.

Many counts were recorded for this clonotype. This sequence joins TRBV7-9 and TRBJ1-1, with 8 bases matching TRBD1. J gave up 6 bases and V 6 bases, and 12 bases lay outside the gene matches. There are 15 residues in the CDR3. Germline V lookup: CDR1 SEHNR, CDR2 FQNEAQ (reference sequence). This CDR3 is CASRRQTGVGAEAFF. CDR3 coding DNA: TGTGCCAGCAGAAGACAGACAGGGGTGGGCGCTGAAGCTTTCTTT. The variable domain in full, with the rest retrieved from reference TRBV7-9 and TRBJ1-1, is DTGVSQNPRHKITKRGQNVTFRCDPISEHNRLYWYRQTLGQGPEFLTYFQNEAQLEKSRLLSDRFSAERPKGSFSTLEIQRTEQGDSAMYLCASRRQTGVGAEAFFGQGTRLTVV.

This clonotype was seen ten or more times. V usage is TRBV12-3 or TRBV12-4 and J usage is TRBJ2-7, with D possibly being TRBD1 (5 bases). V was cut by 6 bases and J by 11 bases, with 17 bases left in between. The CDR3 extends over 12 amino acids. CDR3 sequence: CASSQTGPQEYF. The DNA of the CDR3 is TGTGCCAGCAGCCAAACAGGCCCTCAGGAGTACTTC.

About this clonotype: A much larger clone differs from this one at a single base, so this may be a read error. The missing conserved phenylalanine or tryptophan at the end of this CDR3 makes a read error likely. This rearrangement joins TRBV5-1 to TRBJ2-3; 8 bases align to TRBD2. This CDR3 spans 15 amino acids. Germline CDR1 reads SGHRS; CDR2 reads YFSETQ. V shed 1 base and J 3 bases; nucleotides not matched to a gene: 4. Written as DNA, the CDR3 is TGCGCCAGCAGCTTGTTGCGGGGGGCGACAGATACGCAGTATTAT. Its translation: CASSLLRGATDTQYY.

This clonotype came up a few times. The rearrangement links TRBV11-2 to TRBJ1-3; perhaps TRBD1 as D (6 bases). This CDR3 is 17 amino acids long. The V and J ends lost 7 bases and 0 bases respectively, with 19 bases between them. Germline loops: CDR1 SGHAT, CDR2 FQNNGV. The CDR3 region is CASTRRKDSLSGNTIYF. CDR3 coding DNA: TGTGCCAGCACCCGAAGGAAGGACAGTCTCTCTGGAAACACCATATATTTT.

In its sample, this clonotype was seen many times. CDR3 DNA: TGTGCCAGCAGTTTATCCCCCCCCTACGAGCAGTACTTC. Translated: CASSLSPPYEQYF. This sequence joins TRBV27 and TRBJ2-7; D unclear. Germline V gene lookup returns CDR1 MNHEY and CDR2 SMNVEV (reference sequence). Trimming pared 0 bases from V and 2 bases from J, leaving 5 bases between. The CDR3 covers 13 residues.